One and the same sample provided the 15 T cell receptor beta chains below, sequenced in a study of T cells in Graves' hyperthyroidism and ophthalmopathy. It was RNA transcripts that yielded the amplified TCR beta CDR3 regions. Primed by the HTBI set, a first-round RT-PCR was run on the TCR CDR3. MiXCR was run by TCRdb on the multiplex PCR reads, yielding one entry per CDR3 protein. The sample lists about 200,000 distinct CDR3 sequences, 18% seen once, with around two fifths in the top ten. The specimen was blood. Receptors were obtained from a man between 35 and 55 years old with Graves' hyperthyroidism.

This clonotype was seen ten or more times. The chain uses TRBV11-2 and TRBJ2-5; D remains ambiguous. The CDR3 spans 14 residues. V lost 5 bases and J lost 5, with 15 bases in between. Germline values: CDR1 SGHAT, CDR2 FQNNGV. The CDR3 DNA sequence: TGTGCCAGCAGCAAGACACGCTCGTTGGAGACCCAGTACTTC. This sequence encodes CASSKTRSLETQYF.

This clonotype was seen only a few times. The chain recombines TRBV6-5 with TRBJ1-1, with 7 bases aligning to TRBD1. There are 15 residues in the CDR3. Germline V gene sequence: CDR1 MNHEY, CDR2 SVGAGI. Germline trimming cut 2 bases from V and 4 bases from J; bases unmatched to any gene: 7. CDR3 coding DNA: TGTGCCAGCAGTTACGACAGGGAGGTTGGCACTGAAGCTTTCTTT. Its protein is CASSYDREVGTEAFF.

This clonotype has just one count. The chain uses TRBV11-1 and TRBJ2-3, with D tentatively TRBD2 (5 bases). The CDR3 sequence is 17 residues long. Germline V lookup: CDR1 SGHAT, CDR2 FQDESV (reference sequence). The ends were cut back, 2 bases at V and 7 bases at J, with 22 bases in the middle. As DNA, the CDR3 is TGTGCCAGCAGCTTACGGGATTCACCCCCTCTCGGGAATACGCAGTATTTT. It encodes CASSLRDSPPLGNTQYF.

This clonotype was recorded many times. The J gene is TRBJ2-7, the V gene TRBV11-3; D might be TRBD1 or TRBD2, each matching 5 bases. This CDR3 spans 15 amino acids. The V end was cut by 3 bases, the J end by 0 bases, with 12 bases between. The germline V gene has CDR1 SGHNT and CDR2 YENEEA. The CDR3 coding sequence is TGTGCCAGCAGCTTGATGGGGGATAGCTCCTACGAGCAGTACTTC. Translating gives CASSLMGDSSYEQYF.

V is TRBV12-3 or TRBV12-4 and J is TRBJ2-3; D perhaps matches TRBD1 (6 bases). CDR3 length: 14 residues. The V end lost 5 bases, the J end lost 5 bases, and 14 bases lay between the germline ends. CDR3 in DNA: TGTGCCAGCAGTCGACGAAACAGGGTAGATACGCAGTATTTT. Its protein is CASSRRNRVDTQYF.

The rearrangement joins TRBV25-1 to TRBJ1-3; 8 bases match TRBD1. Per the germline V gene, CDR1 is MGHDK and CDR2 is SYGVNS. The CDR3 length is 14 residues. V lost 7 bases, J lost 2 bases, and 4 bases stayed unmatched. The CDR3 protein is CASKDRGAGNTIYF. For the CDR3, the DNA is TGTGCCAGCAAAGACAGGGGAGCTGGAAACACCATATATTTT. The full variable domain, completed using reference TRBV25-1 and TRBJ1-3, is EADIYQTPRYLVIGTGKKITLECSQTMGHDKMYWYQQDPGMELHLIHYSYGVNSTEKGDLSSESTVSRIRTEHFPLTLESARPSHTSQYLCASKDRGAGNTIYFGEGSWLTVV.

This clonotype was seen repeatedly, ten times or more. CDR3 in DNA: TGTGCCAGCAGCTTGAGGGATCACCTAGGAGATACGCAGTATTTT. It translates to CASSLRDHLGDTQYF. The chain employs TRBV7-8 and TRBJ2-3; D possibly corresponds to TRBD2 (5 bases). Trimming cost V 3 bases and J 5 bases, with 15 bases left between them. The CDR3 extends over 15 amino acids. Germline V gene lookup returns CDR1 SGHVS and CDR2 FQNEAQ.

The chain combines TRBV7-2 with TRBJ2-7, with D hard to call. The V and J ends lost 1 base and 4 bases respectively, with 11 bases between them. The CDR3 has 14 amino acids. Germline V lookup: CDR1 SGHTA, CDR2 FQGNSA. The CDR3 reads CASSLGGGLYEQYF. Written as DNA, the CDR3 is TGTGCCAGCAGCTTAGGAGGCGGTTTGTACGAGCAGTACTTC.

The chain recombines TRBV27 with TRBJ1-5; D is uncertain. V lost 8 bases and J lost 7, with 21 bases in between. The CDR3 spans 15 residues. Germline CDR1 reads MNHEY; CDR2 reads SMNVEV (reference sequence). This CDR3 reads CASRKVTGYGQPQHF. In nucleotides, the CDR3 is TGTGCCAGCCGCAAAGTTACGGGGTATGGACAGCCCCAGCATTTT.

The chain links TRBV7-3 to TRBJ2-3; D remains unclear. With 2 bases removed from V and 2 bases from J, the gap between germline ends came to 8 bases. Germline V CDR1 and CDR2: SGHTA, FQGTGA. This CDR3 has 14 amino acids. This CDR3 is CASSLQTITDTQYF. CDR3 bases: TGTGCCAGCAGCTTACAGACGATCACAGATACGCAGTATTTT.

The CDR3 coding sequence is TGTGCCAGCAGTTACGGCCAGGGAGAGACCCAGTACTTC. This translates into CASSYGQGETQYF. V usage is TRBV28 and J usage is TRBJ2-5; D perhaps matches TRBD1 (5 bases). The V end lost 4 bases, the J end lost 4 bases, and 10 bases lay between the germline ends. The CDR3 runs 13 residues. Per the germline V gene, CDR1 is MDHEN and CDR2 is SYDVKM.

The chain recombines TRBV6-1 with TRBJ2-7, with 7 bases lining up with TRBD1. With 7 bases clipped from V and 3 bases from J, the junction kept 6 bases outside the gene matches. Looked up from germline, CDR1 is MNHNS and CDR2 is SASEGT. This CDR3 has 13 residues. This chain's CDR3 is CASTRGTRYEQYF. For the CDR3, the DNA is TGTGCCAGCACCAGGGGGACACGCTACGAGCAGTACTTC.

This clonotype has more than one count but fewer than ten. Sequence at one end of the junction differs from germline and may be a read error. The CDR3 protein is CASSLSGQGMTPLHF. CDR3 in DNA: TGTGCCAGCAGCTTGTCGGGACAGGGTATGACACCCCTCCACTTT. The chain joins TRBV5-1 to TRBJ1-6; 9 bases match TRBD1. The germline CDR1 and CDR2 sequences are SGHRS and YFSETQ. The CDR3 length is 15 residues.

The genes are TRBV6-2 or TRBV6-3 and TRBJ2-5; a possible D gene is TRBD2 (7 bases). This CDR3 contains 14 residues. Germline CDR1 reads MNHEY; CDR2 reads SVGEGT. V lost 6 bases and J lost 5, with 16 bases in between. CDR3 sequence (DNA): TGTGCCAGCAGGACTGGGGGGGCGTGGGAGACCCAGTACTTC. This gives the protein CASRTGGAWETQYF.

This clonotype was counted ten times or more. The V call is TRBV20-1, the J call TRBJ1-2; 7 bases are shared with TRBD1. Germline lookup yields CDR1 DFQATT and CDR2 SNEGSKA (reference sequence). V dropped 7 bases and J dropped 4; count of bases not matched to a gene: 6. The CDR3 consists of 12 residues. The CDR3 spells CSVATGPYGYTF. The CDR3 DNA follows: TGCAGTGTGGCGACAGGGCCCTATGGCTACACCTTC.